A single sample is the source of the 8 T cell receptor beta chains below, sequenced in a study of T cell responses to AZD1222 COVID-19 vaccine (dated by TCRdb to the early 2020s). This specimen's time point label, interpreted: baseline before first vaccination. Receptors were amplified or captured by the immunoSEQ multiplex PCR assay. Not all clones reach the TCRdb copy of this immuneACCESS table, which keeps in-frame sequences only. Checked studies attribute under half of the gap to unresolved V genes and leave the rest unexplained. The sample data list roughly 140,000 clones, and about 93% of these were observed just once. Roughly 1.2% of the sample is held by the ten biggest clonotypes. Sample: peripheral blood, taken on day 0 of AZD1222 vaccination. These receptors were collected from an adult in good health.

The V and J genes are TRBV19 and TRBJ2-2; D not resolved. Germline values: CDR1 LNHDA, CDR2 SQIVND (reference sequence). The V gene lost 5 bases and the J gene lost 2 bases, with 3 bases spanning the gap. CDR3 size: 12 residues. The CDR3 DNA reads TGTGCCAGTAGTCCTAACACCGGGGAGCTGTTTTTT. This codes for CASSPNTGELFF.

The chain couples TRBV7-8 to TRBJ1-5, with D uncertain. CDR1 and CDR2 (germline): SGHVS, FQNEAQ. V lost 2 bases and J 4 bases, leaving 12 bases between the germline ends. CDR3 length: 15 residues. The chain's CDR3 is CASSLTSTANQPQHF. Written as DNA, the CDR3 is TGTGCCAGCAGCTTAACTTCCACAGCTAATCAGCCCCAGCATTTT.

CDR3: CASSLVGDTTYPNYGYTF. CDR3 in DNA: TGTGCCAGCAGCTTAGTGGGGGACACCACCTATCCTAACTATGGCTACACCTTC. This chain joins TRBV7-2 and TRBJ1-2; TRBD1 might be the D (6 bases). Germline V lookup: CDR1 SGHTA, CDR2 FQGNSA. The CDR3 runs 18 residues. V shed 1 base and J shed 0 bases, with 18 bases lying between them. The full variable domain, rest sourced from reference TRBV7-2 and TRBJ1-2, is GAGVSQSPSNKVTEKGKDVELRCDPISGHTALYWYRQSLGQGLEFLIYFQGNSAPDKSGLPSDRFSAERTGGSVSTLTIQRTQQEDSAVYLCASSLVGDTTYPNYGYTFGSGTRLTVV.

The J gene is TRBJ2-2, the V gene TRBV5-1; 12 bases fit TRBD2. The junction had 3 bases not matched to a gene; V was cut back by 3 bases and J by 0 bases. CDR1 SGHRS and CDR2 YFSETQ come from the germline V gene. The CDR3 is 17 residues long. CDR3 bases: TGCGCCAGCAGCTCACTAGCGGGGGGTACGAACACCGGGGAGCTGTTTTTT. This codes for CASSSLAGGTNTGELFF.

J is TRBJ2-5 and V is TRBV7-9, with 14 bases matching TRBD2. The CDR3 length is 17 residues. CDR1 is SEHNR, CDR2 FQNEAQ, per germline (reference sequence). V gave up 3 bases and J gave up 5 bases; unmatched junction bases: 8. The CDR3 is CASSLRLAGGPGETQYF. The CDR3 DNA sequence: TGTGCCAGCAGCTTGCGACTAGCGGGAGGGCCGGGGGAGACCCAGTACTTC.

The chain joins TRBV5-4 to TRBJ2-7; 11 positions match TRBD1. The CDR3 has 13 amino acids. V trimming: 7 bases; J trimming: 5 bases; junction bases outside the gene matches: 5. Germline CDR1 and CDR2: SGHNT and YYREEE (reference sequence). CDR3 bases: TGTGCCAGCGGAAGGACAGGGGGCGACGAGCAGTACGTC. Translating gives CASGRTGGDEQYV.

The V call is TRBV9, the J call TRBJ2-6; perhaps TRBD1 as D (6 bases). This CDR3 is 15 amino acids long. The V end lost 0 bases, the J end lost 4 bases, and 8 bases lay between the germline ends. Germline V gene data show CDR1 as SGDLS and CDR2 as YYNGEE. CDR3 loop: CASSVGTAGANVLTF. The DNA of the CDR3 is TGTGCCAGCAGCGTAGGGACAGCCGGGGCCAACGTCCTGACTTTC.

The chain links TRBV4-3 to TRBJ1-1; D not certain. Looked up from germline, CDR1 is LGHNA and CDR2 is YSLEER. The ends were cut back, 0 bases at V and 3 bases at J, with 14 bases in the middle. The CDR3 consists of 16 residues. In DNA form, the CDR3 reads TGCGCCAGCAGCCAAGATCCAGTTCCGAAGGACACTGAAGCTTTCTTT. Its protein product is CASSQDPVPKDTEAFF.